This is a list of T cell receptor beta chains from one sample in a study of blood T cell repertoires in COVID-19. Profiling relied on immunoSEQ multiplex PCR, and the TCRdb table lists in-frame clones only, not all of them. The sample lists 60,000 to 90,000 clones, around 72% seen once, with 2.5% to 3% in the top ten. The sequencing input was peripheral blood. The receptors stem from a human donor with acute or convalescent COVID-19. The donor label of this sample is uncertain. Each CDR3 is given with its conserved first and last residue. D genes are given only for firm matches. Clone size is not always given. Where it is, it says once, few, many or a class for expanded clones.

clone_size: once
v_call: TRBV6-1
d_call: TRBD1
j_call: TRBJ1-2
cdr3_nt: TGTGCCAGCAGTGAACAAGGGGGCGTCGGCTATGGCTACACCTTC
cdr3_aa: CASSEQGGVGYGYTF

clone_size: -
v_call: TRBV5-6
d_call: TRBD2
j_call: TRBJ2-3
cdr3_nt: TGTGCCAGCAGCCCTGGGGGAGGGGTAGATACGCAGTATTTT
cdr3_aa: CASSPGGGVDTQYF

clone_size: few
v_call: TRBV6-5
d_call: TRBD2
j_call: TRBJ2-5
cdr3_nt: TGTGCCAGCAGTTCTAGCGGGGGGAGAGAGACCCAGTACTTC
cdr3_aa: CASSSSGGRETQYF

clone_size: once
v_call: TRBV24-1
d_call: -
j_call: TRBJ1-2
cdr3_nt: TGTGCCACCAGTGACCCCCACGCGGGAAAGGGCTACACCTTC
cdr3_aa: CATSDPHAGKGYTF

clone_size: -
v_call: TRBV5-8
d_call: -
j_call: TRBJ2-3
cdr3_nt: TGTGCCAGCAGCCCAGGTGTTGTTAGCACAGATACGCAGTATTTT
cdr3_aa: CASSPGVVSTDTQYF

clone_size: -
v_call: TRBV28
d_call: TRBD2
j_call: TRBJ2-7
cdr3_nt: TGTGCCAGCAGTAAGGAGGGTAGCGTCTGGGCGGGGGGCTTC
cdr3_aa: CASSKEGSVWAGGF

clone_size: -
v_call: TRBV19
d_call: -
j_call: TRBJ1-5
cdr3_nt: TGTGCCAGTAATTGGGCGGGGGGCCCAGGGAGCAATCAGCCCCAGCATTTT
cdr3_aa: CASNWAGGPGSNQPQHF

clone_size: once
v_call: TRBV5-1
d_call: -
j_call: TRBJ1-4
cdr3_nt: TGCGCCAGCAGACGGGACTCGGCAACTAATGAAAAACTGTTTTTT
cdr3_aa: CASRRDSATNEKLFF

clone_size: few
v_call: TRBV7-2
d_call: -
j_call: TRBJ1-6
cdr3_nt: TGTGCCAGCAGCTTAGGACAGGCCGCCTCCTATAATTCACCCCTCCACTTT
cdr3_aa: CASSLGQAASYNSPLHF

clone_size: -
v_call: TRBV7-8
d_call: TRBD1
j_call: TRBJ1-3
cdr3_nt: TGTGCCAGCAGTCGACAGGGGTCTGGAAACACCATATATTTT
cdr3_aa: CASSRQGSGNTIYF

clone_size: -
v_call: TRBV7-6
d_call: -
j_call: TRBJ2-1
cdr3_nt: TGTGCCAGCAGCTTAGGACTACGCAATGAGCAGTTCTTC
cdr3_aa: CASSLGLRNEQFF

clone_size: -
v_call: TRBV7-9
d_call: TRBD2
j_call: TRBJ2-1
cdr3_nt: TGTGCCAGCAGCTGGGGGGCTAGCGGGAGCATCTACAATGAGCAGTTCTTC
cdr3_aa: CASSWGASGSIYNEQFF

clone_size: -
v_call: TRBV10-3
d_call: TRBD1
j_call: TRBJ1-2
cdr3_nt: TGTGCCATCAGTACAGGGGGCGTCTACACCTTC
cdr3_aa: CAISTGGVYTF

clone_size: -
v_call: TRBV28
d_call: TRBD1
j_call: TRBJ2-7
cdr3_nt: TGTGCCAGCAGCGGACAGGGTCTGTGGCAGTACTTC
cdr3_aa: CASSGQGLWQYF

clone_size: -
v_call: TRBV2
d_call: TRBD1
j_call: TRBJ1-4
cdr3_nt: TGTGCCAGCAAACATGTCTACAGGGGGCAAGGAGAGGAAAAACTGTTTTTT
cdr3_aa: CASKHVYRGQGEEKLFF

clone_size: -
v_call: TRBV2
d_call: -
j_call: TRBJ2-5
cdr3_nt: TGTGCCAGCACCTTCGGGGGGCTATTAGAGACCCAGTACTTC
cdr3_aa: CASTFGGLLETQYF

clone_size: -
v_call: TRBV2
d_call: TRBD2
j_call: TRBJ2-5
cdr3_nt: TGTGCCAGCAGAAGGGGACTAGCGGGGGGGACCGGAGAGACCCAGTACTTC
cdr3_aa: CASRRGLAGGTGETQYF

clone_size: -
v_call: TRBV28
d_call: TRBD2
j_call: TRBJ2-1
cdr3_nt: TGTGCCAGCAGTCCCGGGACTAGCGGATTCAATGAGCAGTTCTTC
cdr3_aa: CASSPGTSGFNEQFF

clone_size: -
v_call: TRBV4-1
d_call: -
j_call: TRBJ2-2
cdr3_nt: TGCGCCAGCAGTTGGTCCGGGACACCTACTAACACCGGGGAGCTGTTTTTT
cdr3_aa: CASSWSGTPTNTGELFF

clone_size: -
v_call: TRBV7-2
d_call: -
j_call: TRBJ2-3
cdr3_nt: TGTGCCAGCACCTCTGACGGACTGCGCACAGATACGCAGTATTTT
cdr3_aa: CASTSDGLRTDTQYF

clone_size: -
v_call: TRBV10-3
d_call: -
j_call: TRBJ1-1
cdr3_nt: TGTGCCATTCACGGAGTTGGAAGTGAAGCTTTCTTT
cdr3_aa: CAIHGVGSEAFF

clone_size: -
v_call: TRBV19
d_call: TRBD2
j_call: TRBJ2-5
cdr3_nt: TGTGCCAGTAGTTCCGATGCTAGCGGAGAGACCCAGTACTTC
cdr3_aa: CASSSDASGETQYF

clone_size: -
v_call: TRBV2
d_call: -
j_call: TRBJ1-1
cdr3_nt: TGTGCCAGCAGTGATAGGGGAAACACTGAAGCTTTCTTT
cdr3_aa: CASSDRGNTEAFF

clone_size: -
v_call: TRBV6-5
d_call: -
j_call: TRBJ1-2
cdr3_nt: TGTGCCAGCGGGGGTCACAGGGATAACGGCTACACCTTC
cdr3_aa: CASGGHRDNGYTF

clone_size: few
v_call: TRBV7-8
d_call: TRBD2
j_call: TRBJ2-7
cdr3_nt: TGTGCCAGCAGCCCGGGACTAGCGGGAGGGCCCGTCTACGAGCAGTACTTC
cdr3_aa: CASSPGLAGGPVYEQYF

clone_size: once
v_call: TRBV9
d_call: TRBD1
j_call: TRBJ2-3
cdr3_nt: TGTGCCAGCAGCGAGAACACAGGGGGCGCGGGAGATACGCAGTATTTT
cdr3_aa: CASSENTGGAGDTQYF

clone_size: -
v_call: TRBV10-3
d_call: TRBD1
j_call: TRBJ1-6
cdr3_nt: TGTGCCATCTCCGGGACAGGGTATAATTCACCCCTCCACTTT
cdr3_aa: CAISGTGYNSPLHF

clone_size: -
v_call: TRBV9
d_call: -
j_call: TRBJ1-4
cdr3_nt: TGTGCCAGCAGCATTACGGGAGGGGCTATTAATGAAAAACTGTTTTTT
cdr3_aa: CASSITGGAINEKLFF

clone_size: -
v_call: TRBV28
d_call: TRBD1
j_call: TRBJ1-3
cdr3_nt: TGTGCCAGCAGTTCGACAGGGGTCGGAAACACCATATATTTT
cdr3_aa: CASSSTGVGNTIYF

clone_size: -
v_call: TRBV18
d_call: -
j_call: TRBJ1-3
cdr3_nt: TGTGCCAGCTCACCACCATCGGCTGGAAACACCATATATTTT
cdr3_aa: CASSPPSAGNTIYF

clone_size: -
v_call: TRBV5-1
d_call: -
j_call: TRBJ1-3
cdr3_nt: TGCGCCAGCAGCTTGTCAGGGGAAGGAAACACCATATATTTT
cdr3_aa: CASSLSGEGNTIYF

clone_size: once
v_call: TRBV5-1
d_call: TRBD2
j_call: TRBJ2-1
cdr3_nt: TGCGCCAGCAGCTTGATGCGGGGGGCCGGGGCCAATGAGCAGTTCTTC
cdr3_aa: CASSLMRGAGANEQFF

clone_size: -
v_call: TRBV5-1
d_call: -
j_call: TRBJ1-1
cdr3_nt: TGCGCCAGCAGCTTGGCGGGAGGGATGGGGACTGAAGCTTTCTTT
cdr3_aa: CASSLAGGMGTEAFF

clone_size: -
v_call: TRBV2
d_call: TRBD1
j_call: TRBJ1-2
cdr3_nt: TGTGCCAGCACACAGGGGGCGGACAGGGCGGGTTATGGCTACACCTTC
cdr3_aa: CASTQGADRAGYGYTF

clone_size: -
v_call: TRBV28
d_call: TRBD2
j_call: TRBJ2-1
cdr3_nt: TGTGCCAGCCTTCTAGCGGGGGGGCCCAATGAGCAGTTCTTC
cdr3_aa: CASLLAGGPNEQFF

clone_size: -
v_call: TRBV9
d_call: -
j_call: TRBJ1-5
cdr3_nt: TGTGCCAGCAGCGTAGACCCAGATCAGCCCCAGCATTTT
cdr3_aa: CASSVDPDQPQHF

clone_size: -
v_call: TRBV3-1/TRBV3-2
d_call: TRBD2
j_call: TRBJ2-3
cdr3_nt: TGTGCCAGCCTCCAAGCGGGGGGGAGCACAGATACGCAGTATTTT
cdr3_aa: CASLQAGGSTDTQYF

clone_size: -
v_call: TRBV7-2
d_call: -
j_call: TRBJ2-7
cdr3_nt: TGTGCCAGCAGCTCGTCCCGCTCCTACGAGCAGTACTTC
cdr3_aa: CASSSSRSYEQYF

clone_size: -
v_call: TRBV19
d_call: -
j_call: TRBJ2-3
cdr3_nt: TGTGCCAGTAGTATGCGGGGAAGGGGCGCAGATACGCAGTATTTT
cdr3_aa: CASSMRGRGADTQYF

clone_size: once
v_call: TRBV9
d_call: -
j_call: TRBJ1-1
cdr3_nt: TGTGCCAGCATCCGGGACCAACAGGGCACTGAAGCTTTCTTT
cdr3_aa: CASIRDQQGTEAFF

clone_size: -
v_call: TRBV12-3/TRBV12-4
d_call: -
j_call: TRBJ2-5
cdr3_nt: TGTGCCAGCAGTTTAGGAGGGCCAGAGACCCAGTACTTC
cdr3_aa: CASSLGGPETQYF

clone_size: few
v_call: TRBV28
d_call: -
j_call: TRBJ1-3
cdr3_nt: TGTGCCAGCAATTCGGTCTCTGGAAACACCATATATTTT
cdr3_aa: CASNSVSGNTIYF

clone_size: few
v_call: TRBV5-4
d_call: -
j_call: TRBJ2-7
cdr3_nt: TGTGCCAGCAGCTTGGACAGCCACGAGCAGTACTTC
cdr3_aa: CASSLDSHEQYF

clone_size: -
v_call: TRBV5-6
d_call: TRBD2
j_call: TRBJ2-5
cdr3_nt: TGTGCCAGCACCCAGGAGACTAGCGGGGAGACCCAGTACTTC
cdr3_aa: CASTQETSGETQYF

clone_size: -
v_call: TRBV11-3
d_call: TRBD2
j_call: TRBJ2-7
cdr3_nt: TGTGCCAGCAGCCCGAGACTAGCGGGAGTGCACGAGCAGTACTTC
cdr3_aa: CASSPRLAGVHEQYF

clone_size: -
v_call: TRBV29-1
d_call: -
j_call: TRBJ2-5
cdr3_nt: TGCAGCGCTTCCGGGACATACCAAGAGACCCAGTACTTC
cdr3_aa: CSASGTYQETQYF

clone_size: -
v_call: TRBV6-5
d_call: -
j_call: TRBJ1-2
cdr3_nt: TGTGCCAGCAGTTACTCCTCAGGTGCCAATGGCTACACCTTC
cdr3_aa: CASSYSSGANGYTF

clone_size: -
v_call: TRBV23-1
d_call: -
j_call: TRBJ1-1
cdr3_nt: TGCGCCAGCAGTCAACTCATCGGGGAGGGGACTGAAGCTTTCTTT
cdr3_aa: CASSQLIGEGTEAFF

clone_size: -
v_call: TRBV7-9
d_call: -
j_call: TRBJ1-1
cdr3_nt: TGTGCCAGCAGCTTAGCCGGACACCCCTTCGGGGCTTTCTTT
cdr3_aa: CASSLAGHPFGAFF

clone_size: -
v_call: TRBV10-3
d_call: TRBD1
j_call: TRBJ2-6
cdr3_nt: TGTGCCATCAGCCCGGGACAGGGGATCGGGGCCAACGTCCTGACTTTC
cdr3_aa: CAISPGQGIGANVLTF

clone_size: -
v_call: TRBV5-1
d_call: TRBD1
j_call: TRBJ1-2
cdr3_nt: TGCGCCAGCAGACCCGGGACAGCTAACTATGGCTACACCTTC
cdr3_aa: CASRPGTANYGYTF

clone_size: -
v_call: TRBV20-1
d_call: -
j_call: TRBJ1-6
cdr3_nt: TGCAGTGCTAGTCCAGGCACCAGCTCCTATAATTCACCCCTCCACTTT
cdr3_aa: CSASPGTSSYNSPLHF

clone_size: few
v_call: TRBV28
d_call: -
j_call: TRBJ2-7
cdr3_nt: TGTGCCAGCAGCACCTCAGAGACTGTCTCCTACGAGCAGTACTTC
cdr3_aa: CASSTSETVSYEQYF

clone_size: -
v_call: TRBV4-2
d_call: -
j_call: TRBJ1-3
cdr3_nt: TGTGCCAGCAGCCAAGTAGTAGGGGACTCTGGAAACACCATATATTTT
cdr3_aa: CASSQVVGDSGNTIYF